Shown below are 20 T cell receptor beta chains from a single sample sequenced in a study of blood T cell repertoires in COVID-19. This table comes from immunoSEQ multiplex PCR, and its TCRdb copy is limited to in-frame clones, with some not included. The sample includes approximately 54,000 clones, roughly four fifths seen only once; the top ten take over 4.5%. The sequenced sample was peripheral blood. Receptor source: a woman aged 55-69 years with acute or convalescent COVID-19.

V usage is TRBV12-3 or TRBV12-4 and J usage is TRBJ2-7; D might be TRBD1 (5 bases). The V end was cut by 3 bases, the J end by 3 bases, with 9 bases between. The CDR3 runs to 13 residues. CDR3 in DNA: TGTGCCAGCAGTTTGGGGCAGGGCTACGAGCAGTACTTC. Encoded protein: CASSLGQGYEQYF.

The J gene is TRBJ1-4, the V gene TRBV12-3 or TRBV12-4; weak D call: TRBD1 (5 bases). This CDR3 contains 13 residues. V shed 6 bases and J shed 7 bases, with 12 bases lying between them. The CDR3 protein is CASSDGGGEKLFF. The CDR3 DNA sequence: TGTGCCAGCAGCGACGGGGGGGGTGAAAAACTGTTTTTT.

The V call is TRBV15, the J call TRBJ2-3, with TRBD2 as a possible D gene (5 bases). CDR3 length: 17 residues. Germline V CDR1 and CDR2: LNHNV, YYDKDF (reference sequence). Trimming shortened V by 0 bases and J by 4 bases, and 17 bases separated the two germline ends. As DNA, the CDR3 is TGTGCCACCAGCAGAGAGAGGGCAGTGGGTATCGCAGATACGCAGTATTTT. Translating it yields CATSRERAVGIADTQYF.

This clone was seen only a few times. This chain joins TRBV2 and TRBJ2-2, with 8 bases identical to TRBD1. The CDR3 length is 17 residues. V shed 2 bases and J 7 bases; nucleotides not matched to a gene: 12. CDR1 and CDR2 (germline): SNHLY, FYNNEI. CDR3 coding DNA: TGTGCCAGCAGTGAACTTAACGACAGGGGTTCGAGCGGGGAGCTGTTTTTT. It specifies CASSELNDRGSSGELFF. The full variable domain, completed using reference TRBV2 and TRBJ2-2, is EPEVTQTPSHQVTQMGQEVILRCVPISNHLYFYWYRQILGQKVEFLVSFYNNEISEKSEIFDDQFSVERPDGSNFTLKIRSTKLEDSAMYFCASSELNDRGSSGELFFGEGSRLTVL.

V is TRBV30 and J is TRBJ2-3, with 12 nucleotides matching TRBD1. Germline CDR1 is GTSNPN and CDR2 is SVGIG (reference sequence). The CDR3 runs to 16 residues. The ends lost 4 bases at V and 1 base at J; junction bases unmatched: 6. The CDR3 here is CAWIIRDRGRTDTQYF. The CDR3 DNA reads TGTGCCTGGATTATAAGGGACAGGGGGCGCACAGATACGCAGTATTTT.

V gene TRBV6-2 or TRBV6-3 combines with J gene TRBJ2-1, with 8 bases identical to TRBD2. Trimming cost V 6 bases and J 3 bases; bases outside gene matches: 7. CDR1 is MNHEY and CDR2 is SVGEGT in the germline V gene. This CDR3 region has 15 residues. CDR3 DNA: TGTGCCAGCAGCCGTCGGGGGGGTGACTACAATGAGCAGTTCTTC. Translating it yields CASSRRGGDYNEQFF.

The CDR3 sequence: CASSLYGVAYNEQFF. CDR3 coding DNA: TGTGCCAGCAGTTTATACGGAGTGGCCTACAATGAGCAGTTCTTC. The genes are TRBV28 and TRBJ2-1; D is undetermined. The V end lost 1 base, the J end lost 2 bases, and 9 bases lay between the germline ends. The CDR3 consists of 15 residues. The germline V gene encodes CDR1 MDHEN and CDR2 SYDVKM.

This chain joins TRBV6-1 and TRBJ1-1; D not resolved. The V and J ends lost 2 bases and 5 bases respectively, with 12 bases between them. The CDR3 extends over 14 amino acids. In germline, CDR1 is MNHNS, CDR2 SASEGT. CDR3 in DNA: TGTGCCAGCAGTGAAAGCGTCCCCGGAACTGAAGCTTTCTTT. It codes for CASSESVPGTEAFF.

DNA of the CDR3: TGCGCCAGCAGCCAAGCCCAGGGGGGAGAGACCCAGTACTTC. Its protein product is CASSQAQGGETQYF. V and J are TRBV4-1 and TRBJ2-5, with D possibly matching TRBD1 (7 bases). CDR1 is MGHRA, CDR2 YSYEKL, per germline. This CDR3 is 14 amino acids long. With 1 base removed from V and 4 bases from J, the gap between germline ends came to 10 bases.

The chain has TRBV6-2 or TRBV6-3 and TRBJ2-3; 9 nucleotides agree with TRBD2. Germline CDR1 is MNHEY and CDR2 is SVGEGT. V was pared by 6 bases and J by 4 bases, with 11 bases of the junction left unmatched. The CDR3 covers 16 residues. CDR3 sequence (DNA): TGTGCCAGCAGCCAGTTTAGCGGGGGTCCTTCAGATACGCAGTATTTT. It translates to CASSQFSGGPSDTQYF.

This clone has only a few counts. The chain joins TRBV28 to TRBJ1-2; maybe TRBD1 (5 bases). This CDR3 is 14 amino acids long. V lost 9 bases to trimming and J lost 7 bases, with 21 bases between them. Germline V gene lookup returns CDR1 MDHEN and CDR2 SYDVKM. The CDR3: CASTLGQLPFGYTF. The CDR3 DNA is TGTGCCAGTACTTTAGGACAACTCCCTTTTGGCTACACCTTC.

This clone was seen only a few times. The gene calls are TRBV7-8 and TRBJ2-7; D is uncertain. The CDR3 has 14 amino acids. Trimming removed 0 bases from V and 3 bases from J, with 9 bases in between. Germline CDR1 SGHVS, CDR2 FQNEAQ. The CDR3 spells CASSLAQSNYEQYF. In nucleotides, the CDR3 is TGTGCCAGCAGCTTAGCCCAGTCCAACTACGAGCAGTACTTC.

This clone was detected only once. CDR3 sequence reads: CSVGTSWGSPLHF. Here the CDR3 DNA reads TGCAGCGTAGGGACTTCCTGGGGGTCACCCCTCCACTTT. V and J are TRBV29-1 and TRBJ1-6, with TRBD1 as a possible D gene (5 bases). This CDR3 is 13 amino acids long. Trimming shortened V by 6 bases and J by 10 bases, and 16 bases separated the two germline ends. CDR1 is SQVTM, CDR2 ANQGSEA, per germline.

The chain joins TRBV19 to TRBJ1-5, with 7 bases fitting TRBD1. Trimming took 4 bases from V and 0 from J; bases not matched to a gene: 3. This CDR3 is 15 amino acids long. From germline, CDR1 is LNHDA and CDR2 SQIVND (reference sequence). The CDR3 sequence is CASSTQGDSNQPQHF. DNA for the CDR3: TGTGCCAGTAGTACTCAGGGGGATAGCAATCAGCCCCAGCATTTT.

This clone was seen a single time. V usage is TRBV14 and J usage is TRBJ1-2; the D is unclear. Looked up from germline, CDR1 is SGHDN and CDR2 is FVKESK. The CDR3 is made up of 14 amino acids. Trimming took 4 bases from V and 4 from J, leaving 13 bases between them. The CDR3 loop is CASSLRREGYGYTF. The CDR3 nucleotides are TGTGCCAGCAGCCTAAGACGTGAGGGCTATGGCTACACCTTC.

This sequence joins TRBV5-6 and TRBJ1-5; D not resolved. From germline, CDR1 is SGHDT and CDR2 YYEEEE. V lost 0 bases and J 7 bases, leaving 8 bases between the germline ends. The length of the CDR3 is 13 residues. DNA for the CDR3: TGTGCCAGCAGCTTGGGGCCGGGGCAGCCCCAGCATTTT. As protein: CASSLGPGQPQHF.

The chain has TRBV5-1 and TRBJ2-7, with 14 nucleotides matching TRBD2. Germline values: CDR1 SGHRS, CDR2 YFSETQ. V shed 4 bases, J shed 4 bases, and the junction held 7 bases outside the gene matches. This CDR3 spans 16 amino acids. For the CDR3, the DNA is TGCGCCAGCAGCGGGGGGACTAGCGGGAGTCGATACGAGCAGTACTTC. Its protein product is CASSGGTSGSRYEQYF.

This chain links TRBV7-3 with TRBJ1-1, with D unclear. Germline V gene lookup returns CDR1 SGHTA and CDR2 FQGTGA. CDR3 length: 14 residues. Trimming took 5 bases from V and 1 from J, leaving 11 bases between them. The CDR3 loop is CASSLVRGNTEAFF. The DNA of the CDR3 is TGTGCCAGCAGCCTCGTGCGGGGGAACACTGAAGCTTTCTTT.

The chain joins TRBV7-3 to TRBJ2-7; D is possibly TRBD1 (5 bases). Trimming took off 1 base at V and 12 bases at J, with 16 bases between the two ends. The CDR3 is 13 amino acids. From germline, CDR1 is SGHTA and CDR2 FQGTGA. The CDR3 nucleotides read TGTGCCAGCAGCTTAATATCCGGACACACGTTGTACTTC. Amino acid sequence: CASSLISGHTLYF.

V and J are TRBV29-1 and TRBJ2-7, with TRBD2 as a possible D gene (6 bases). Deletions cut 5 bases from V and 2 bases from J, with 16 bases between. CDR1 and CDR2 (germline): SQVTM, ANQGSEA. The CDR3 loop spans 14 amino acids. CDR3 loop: CSVLRGSGTYEQYF. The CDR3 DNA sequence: TGCAGCGTTCTACGGGGGAGCGGTACCTACGAGCAGTACTTC.